These T cell receptor beta chains were read from a single sample in a study of cytomegalovirus exposure and HLA in healthy donors. Profiling relied on immunoSEQ multiplex PCR, and the TCRdb table lists in-frame clones only, not all of them. The data contain under 250,000 clones, around 81% of them seen just once; the ten biggest clones take up roughly 7.4%. Sequencing used PBMCs. These receptors originate from a woman in her fifties or sixties in good health and CMV-seropositive. Each CDR3 is given with its conserved first and last residue. The D gene is left open where the match is weak. Only part of the rows carry a size: once, few, many, or a class if the clone is expanded.

d_gene	v_gene	abundance	j_gene	CDR3aa	CDR3nt
.	TRBV4-2	.	TRBJ2-1	CASSQDLAGTYNEQFF	TGTGCCAGCAGCCAAGATCTTGCGGGGACCTACAATGAGCAGTTCTTC
.	TRBV4-1	.	TRBJ1-1	CASSPLGQTEAFF	TGCGCCAGCAGCCCCTTAGGACAGACTGAAGCTTTCTTT
.	TRBV29-1	.	TRBJ1-5	CSVEDTGQPQHF	TGCAGCGTTGAAGATACGGGTCAGCCCCAGCATTTT
TRBD1	TRBV5-6	few	TRBJ2-1	CASSVGQGHYNEQFF	TGTGCCAGCAGCGTAGGACAGGGGCATTACAATGAGCAGTTCTTC
TRBD2	TRBV2	.	TRBJ2-3	CASRLTSGSTDTQYF	TGTGCCAGCCGGCTGACTAGCGGTAGCACAGATACGCAGTATTTT
.	TRBV18	.	TRBJ2-2	CASSTLGAPTNTGELFF	TGTGCCAGCTCAACCTTGGGGGCCCCCACGAACACCGGGGAGCTGTTTTTT
TRBD1	TRBV5-1	few	TRBJ2-7	CASSSSPIGQGNHEQYF	TGCGCCAGCAGCTCTTCCCCGATCGGACAGGGGAACCACGAGCAGTACTTC
TRBD2	TRBV27	once	TRBJ2-7	CASSPPGTSYYEQYF	TGTGCCAGCAGTCCTCCCGGGACTAGCTACTACGAGCAGTACTTC
TRBD2	TRBV5-1	.	TRBJ2-2	CASTPAGGPGGGELFF	TGCGCCAGCACCCCAGCGGGAGGGCCTGGTGGCGGGGAGCTGTTTTTT
TRBD1	TRBV9	.	TRBJ1-1	CASSVGPGGIGTEAFF	TGTGCCAGCAGCGTAGGTCCAGGGGGCATCGGCACTGAAGCTTTCTTT
TRBD1	TRBV19	once	TRBJ1-5	CASSSRDRGGNQPQHF	TGTGCCAGTAGTTCCCGGGACAGGGGCGGAAATCAGCCCCAGCATTTT
.	TRBV5-1	.	TRBJ2-3	CASSLGRSTSDTQYF	TGCGCCAGCAGCTTGGGCAGGTCCACATCAGATACGCAGTATTTT
TRBD2	TRBV9	.	TRBJ2-3	CASSVSGRSGTDTQYF	TGTGCCAGCAGCGTTAGCGGGAGGAGCGGCACAGATACGCAGTATTTT
TRBD2	TRBV4-1	.	TRBJ2-1	CASSQDLGLAGEYEQFF	TGCGCCAGCAGCCAAGATTTAGGACTAGCGGGAGAATATGAGCAGTTCTTC
TRBD2	TRBV2	.	TRBJ2-5	CASSGSGIWETQYF	TGTGCCAGCAGCGGTAGCGGGATCTGGGAGACCCAGTACTTC
TRBD1	TRBV7-9	once	TRBJ2-1	CASSLNRGLNEQFF	TGTGCCAGCAGCTTAAACAGGGGGCTAAATGAGCAGTTCTTC
TRBD2	TRBV2	.	TRBJ2-2	CASLTPSGRKGELFF	TGTGCCAGCCTTACCCCTAGCGGGCGGAAGGGGGAGCTGTTTTTT
TRBD2	TRBV4-2	.	TRBJ2-7	CASSPHPGTSGYEQYF	TGTGCCAGCAGCCCGCACCCCGGGACTAGCGGCTACGAGCAGTACTTC
TRBD1	TRBV18	once	TRBJ1-5	CASSPQGAGQPQHF	TGTGCCAGCTCACCACAGGGGGCAGGTCAGCCCCAGCATTTT
.	TRBV6-1	.	TRBJ2-1	CASSIGTRSYNEQFF	TGTGCCAGTAGTATAGGGACACGATCCTACAATGAGCAGTTCTTC
.	TRBV28	.	TRBJ2-3	CASSQLSDTQYF	TGTGCCAGCAGTCAACTCTCAGATACGCAGTATTTT
.	TRBV7-3	.	TRBJ2-1	CASSLEARNLEQFF	TGTGCCAGCAGCTTAGAGGCTAGGAACTTGGAGCAGTTCTTC
TRBD1	TRBV5-4	.	TRBJ1-1	CASRVGQGDLNTEAFF	TGTGCCAGCAGGGTCGGACAGGGTGATCTGAACACTGAAGCTTTCTTT
.	TRBV30	.	TRBJ2-7	CAWSVGAHRREQYF	TGTGCCTGGAGTGTGGGAGCTCACCGGAGGGAGCAGTACTTC
.	TRBV5-6	few	TRBJ1-4	CASRSTANNEKLFF	TGTGCCAGCAGATCGACAGCTAATAATGAAAAACTGTTTTTT
.	TRBV28	.	TRBJ2-7	CASSFPVSYEQYF	TGTGCCAGCAGTTTTCCAGTCTCCTACGAGCAGTACTTC
TRBD1	TRBV2	.	TRBJ1-2	CASRLAGTGEGYTF	TGTGCCAGCAGGTTGGCCGGGACAGGGGAGGGCTACACCTTC
.	TRBV30	.	TRBJ1-1	CAWSPLMNTEAFF	TGTGCCTGGAGTCCTTTAATGAACACTGAAGCTTTCTTT
TRBD1	TRBV10-3	.	TRBJ1-4	CAISDLKEGTGKEKLFF	TGTGCCATCAGTGACTTAAAGGAGGGGACAGGGAAGGAAAAACTGTTTTTT
.	TRBV27	.	TRBJ2-3	CASSSSRADTQYF	TGTGCCAGCAGTTCCTCCAGGGCAGATACGCAGTATTTT
.	TRBV5-5	.	TRBJ1-5	CASSPGRPNQPQHF	TGTGCCAGCAGTCCTGGCAGGCCGAATCAGCCCCAGCATTTT
.	TRBV28	.	TRBJ1-1	CASSLRQIHPTGNTEAFF	TGTGCCAGCAGTTTGCGGCAAATACACCCGACGGGGAACACTGAAGCTTTCTTT
.	TRBV27	.	TRBJ1-2	CASSSLQGGDGYTF	TGTGCCAGCAGTTCCTTACAGGGAGGGGATGGCTACACCTTC
TRBD1	TRBV19	.	TRBJ1-5	CARLQGANQPQHF	TGTGCCAGGTTACAGGGGGCCAATCAGCCCCAGCATTTT
TRBD1	TRBV4-1	.	TRBJ1-2	CASSPYSGQIYGYTF	TGCGCCAGCAGCCCTTACTCGGGACAGATCTATGGCTACACCTTC
.	TRBV4-1	.	TRBJ2-5	CASSQVPEMTAKYF	TGCGCCAGCAGCCAAGTTCCCGAAATGACTGCTAAATACTTC
.	TRBV12-5	few	TRBJ2-2	CASGIGATNTGELFF	TGTGCTAGTGGAATCGGAGCCACGAACACCGGGGAGCTGTTTTTT
.	TRBV27	.	TRBJ1-5	CASSFRGQPQHF	TGTGCCAGCAGTTTCAGGGGTCAGCCCCAGCATTTT
TRBD1	TRBV28	.	TRBJ1-2	CASSLTGQGRGYTF	TGTGCCAGCAGTTTAACGGGACAGGGAAGAGGCTACACCTTC
.	TRBV6-1	.	TRBJ1-4	CASSAVLATNEKLFF	TGTGCCAGCAGTGCTGTCCTAGCAACTAATGAAAAACTGTTTTTT
TRBD1	TRBV5-1	.	TRBJ1-3	CASSLEVRGPSGNTIYF	TGCGCCAGCAGCTTGGAGGTTAGGGGGCCCTCTGGAAACACCATATATTTT